The 7 T cell receptor beta chains listed next were all sequenced from one sample in a study of cytomegalovirus exposure and HLA in healthy donors. The PCR used 60 Vbeta and 13 Jbeta primers. Libraries were prepared by immunoSEQ multiplex PCR; TCRdb keeps only in-frame clonotypes and omits some of them. The sample comprises 110,000 or so clones, 82% of which are singletons, and roughly 2.6% rests with the top ten. Material: PBMCs. These TCRs come from a woman under 30 in good health and CMV-seronegative.

The J gene is TRBJ1-2, the V gene TRBV6-6; 9 nucleotides line up with TRBD1. V trimming: 2 bases; J trimming: 5 bases; junction bases outside the gene matches: 9. The CDR3 totals 16 residues. CDR1 and CDR2 from the germline V gene are MNHNY and SVGAGI (reference sequence). The CDR3 here is CASSYDGTGFPYGYTF. The CDR3 DNA reads TGTGCCAGCAGTTACGATGGGACAGGGTTCCCATATGGCTACACCTTC.

This clone showed up just a few times. The J gene is TRBJ2-7, the V gene TRBV28; the match to TRBD1 covers 9 bases. The V and J ends lost 5 bases and 1 base, in that order; junction bases with no gene match: 9. Germline V lookup: CDR1 MDHEN, CDR2 SYDVKM. The length of the CDR3 is 16 residues. The CDR3 sequence: CASSPHPGTGSYEQYF. In nucleotides, the CDR3 is TGTGCCAGCAGTCCCCACCCTGGGACAGGGTCCTACGAGCAGTACTTC.

This chain uses TRBV11-3 with TRBJ1-6; 11 nucleotides agree with TRBD1. CDR1 is SGHNT, CDR2 YENEEA, per germline. Trimming removed 2 bases from V and 7 bases from J; junction bases left unmatched: 1. The CDR3 covers 15 residues. The DNA of the CDR3 is TGTGCCAGCAGCTTAAGGACAGGGGGCAATTCACCCCTCCACTTT. Translating gives CASSLRTGGNSPLHF.

This rearrangement joins TRBV11-3 to TRBJ1-2; 9 bases match TRBD1. The V gene's germline CDR1 is SGHNT and CDR2 YENEEA. The CDR3 contains 14 residues. The V gene end was trimmed by 2 bases and the J gene end by 4 bases; junction bases not matched to a gene: 2. The CDR3 protein is CASSLQDRGYGYTF. As DNA, the CDR3 is TGTGCCAGCAGCTTACAGGACAGGGGCTATGGCTACACCTTC.

The chain couples TRBV5-1 to TRBJ1-5; D remains ambiguous. The CDR3 sequence is 14 residues long. CDR1 is SGHRS and CDR2 is YFSETQ in the germline V gene. V was trimmed by 0 bases and J by 6 bases, leaving 10 bases between them. The CDR3 DNA follows: TGCGCCAGCAGCTTGGGAGGGTCCGGTCAGCCCCAGCATTTT. Protein product: CASSLGGSGQPQHF.

In this sample, this clone turned up a few times. The chain employs TRBV4-3 and TRBJ2-1, with a tentative D call TRBD1 (5 bases). The germline V and J ends were trimmed by 0 bases and 9 bases, with 9 bases remaining between them. The CDR3 runs 13 residues. Germline CDR1 and CDR2: LGHNA and YSLEER. CDR3 region: CASSQDRTREQFF. CDR3 coding DNA: TGCGCCAGCAGCCAAGATCGGACACGTGAGCAGTTCTTC.

This chain uses TRBV19 with TRBJ2-1, with 11 bases that match TRBD2. CDR3 length: 15 residues. CDR1 and CDR2 from the germline V gene are LNHDA and SQIVND (reference sequence). Trimming took 6 bases from V and 4 from J; bases not matched to a gene: 5. The DNA of the CDR3 is TGTGCCAGTAGATACCTAGCGGGGGGTTACAATGAGCAGTTCTTC. This sequence encodes CASRYLAGGYNEQFF.